This T cell receptor (beta chain) derives from a study of shared clonotypes between healthy human individuals. About the research overall: CD4 naive cells filled three plates per donor, CD4 memory three, CD8 naive two and CD8 memory one. Findings and limits, study-wide: The sharing of 4% to 5.5% of naive CD4 clonotypes was seen across a few donors.

Study processing details: Owing to the provision of junction-only sequences devoid of quality scores by immunoSEQ, filtering differed. Libraries were prepared by immunoSEQ multiplex PCR; TCRdb keeps only in-frame clonotypes and omits some of them. V and J calls and clone size are those listed in that table; D and trimming were worked out from the DNA. The sample holds roughly 2.5 million clones, just over 90% seen once. For this clone: Its antigen is not known.

V was trimmed by 1 base and J by 7 bases, leaving 12 bases between them. CDR3 length: 14 residues. Germline CDR1 reads SGHRS; CDR2 reads YFSETQ. The origin of this receptor is a man between 18 and 35 years old in good health. Specimen: naive CD4+ T cells sorted from blood. Described subset: CD45RA+ positively selected. This chain uses TRBV5-1 with TRBJ1-5; weak D call: TRBD1 (5 bases). CDR3 coding DNA: TGCGCCAGCAGCTTGAGTGGGGCTGGGCAGCCCCAGCATTTT. Translated, it gives CASSLSGAGQPQHF.